Each of the 9 T cell receptor beta chains below was sequenced from the same sample in a study of T cells after yellow fever vaccination. Using its own MiXCR run on the 5' RACE reads, TCRdb lists one record per CDR3 protein. Among about 300,000 distinct CDR3 sequences listed, roughly 6.8% were seen once. Sample: PBMCs, taken roughly 47 days after the first yellow fever vaccination. The receptor source for this set is a young man who received the YFV17D yellow fever vaccine.

The chain has TRBV7-8 and TRBJ2-5, with TRBD2 matching 12 bases. Germline CDR1 reads SGHVS; CDR2 reads FQNEAQ. Trimming took 5 bases from V and 2 from J; bases not matched to a gene: 9. The CDR3 extends over 17 amino acids. The CDR3 protein is CASSRRTSGELQETQYF. The DNA of the CDR3 is TGTGCCAGCAGCCGACGGACTAGCGGGGAATTACAAGAGACCCAGTACTTC.

The CDR3 sequence: CASSLGGDRWEQFF. The DNA of the CDR3 is TGCGCCAGCAGCTTGGGGGGGGACAGATGGGAGCAGTTCTTC. This sequence joins TRBV5-1 and TRBJ2-1; D perhaps matches TRBD1 (7 bases). In germline, CDR1 is SGHRS, CDR2 YFSETQ. V was cut by 0 bases and J by 10 bases, with 14 bases left in between. The CDR3 is made up of 14 amino acids.

This clonotype has more than one count but fewer than ten. The gene calls are TRBV19 and TRBJ1-5, with no clear D. Germline CDR1 LNHDA, CDR2 SQIVND (reference sequence). V was pared by 0 bases and J by 6 bases, with 6 bases between. This CDR3 has 13 residues. This chain's CDR3 is CASSIDRPQPQHF. The CDR3 nucleotides read TGTGCCAGTAGTATAGATCGGCCTCAGCCCCAGCATTTT.

This clonotype appeared a few times. The rearrangement links TRBV7-2 to TRBJ2-3; D gene ambiguous. V lost 5 bases, J lost 0 bases, and 15 bases lay in between. The CDR3 has 16 amino acids. Germline values: CDR1 SGHTA, CDR2 FQGNSA. CDR3 sequence (DNA): TGTGCCAGCAGCGCCGGCGGAGTTTTCAGCACAGATACGCAGTATTTT. Encoded protein: CASSAGGVFSTDTQYF.

This clonotype was counted many times. V is TRBV12-3 or TRBV12-4 and J is TRBJ2-7, with TRBD1 matching over 9 bases. The CDR3 consists of 13 residues. The V and J ends lost 7 bases and 4 bases, in that order; junction bases with no gene match: 5. The CDR3 sequence is CASTGTGPYEQYF. CDR3 DNA: TGTGCCAGCACCGGGACAGGGCCTTACGAGCAGTACTTC.

This clonotype came up many times. The chain couples TRBV4-1 to TRBJ2-7, with TRBD2 matching 9 bases. J gave up 3 bases and V 1 base, and 7 bases lay outside the gene matches. The CDR3 has 16 amino acids. Germline V CDR1 and CDR2: MGHRA, YSYEKL. The CDR3 loop reads CASSQVLAGLGYEQYF. The CDR3 DNA is TGCGCCAGCAGCCAAGTTCTAGCGGGGTTAGGCTACGAGCAGTACTTC.

This clonotype was counted a few times. The chain uses TRBV19 and TRBJ1-4; D uncertain. The CDR3 contains 15 residues. Germline loops: CDR1 LNHDA, CDR2 SQIVND (reference sequence). V shed 10 bases and J shed 8 bases, with 23 bases lying between them. The CDR3: CATRKINLSGEKLFF. CDR3 in DNA: TGTGCCACCCGCAAGATAAACCTATCGGGGGAAAAACTGTTTTTT. The full variable domain, rest sourced from reference TRBV19 and TRBJ1-4, is DGGITQSPKYLFRKEGQNVTLSCEQNLNHDAMYWYRQDPGQGLRLIYYSQIVNDFQKGDIAEGYSVSREKKESFPLTVTSAQKNPTAFYLCATRKINLSGEKLFFGSGTQLSVL.

The chain combines TRBV20-1 with TRBJ1-1, with no clear D. Deletions cut 3 bases from V and 11 bases from J, with 16 bases between. CDR3 length equals 12 residues. Germline CDR1 DFQATT, CDR2 SNEGSKA (reference sequence). The CDR3 DNA sequence: TGCAGTGCTAGGCCCGGACTCATTGACGCTTTCTTT. Translating gives CSARPGLIDAFF.

The chain is built from TRBV6-5 and TRBJ1-4, with 8 bases fitting TRBD1. The length of the CDR3 is 17 residues. Germline values: CDR1 MNHEY, CDR2 SVGAGI. The V gene end was trimmed by 4 bases and the J gene end by 5 bases; junction bases not matched to a gene: 12. The CDR3 spells CASSSNIRGLKNEKLFF. In nucleotides, the CDR3 is TGTGCCAGCAGTTCCAACATCAGGGGGCTAAAAAATGAAAAACTGTTTTTT.